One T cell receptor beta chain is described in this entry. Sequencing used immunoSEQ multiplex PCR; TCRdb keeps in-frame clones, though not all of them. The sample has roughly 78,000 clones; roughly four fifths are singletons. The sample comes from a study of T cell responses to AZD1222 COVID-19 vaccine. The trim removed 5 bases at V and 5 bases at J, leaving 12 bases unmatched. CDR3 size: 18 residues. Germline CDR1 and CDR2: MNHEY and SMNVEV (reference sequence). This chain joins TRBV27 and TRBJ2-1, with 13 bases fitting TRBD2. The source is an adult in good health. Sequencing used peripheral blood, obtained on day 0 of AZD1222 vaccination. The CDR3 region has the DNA TGTGCCAGCAGTCCCCGTTCGACTAGCGGGAGGATCAACAATGAGCAGTTCTTC. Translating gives CASSPRSTSGRINNEQFF.